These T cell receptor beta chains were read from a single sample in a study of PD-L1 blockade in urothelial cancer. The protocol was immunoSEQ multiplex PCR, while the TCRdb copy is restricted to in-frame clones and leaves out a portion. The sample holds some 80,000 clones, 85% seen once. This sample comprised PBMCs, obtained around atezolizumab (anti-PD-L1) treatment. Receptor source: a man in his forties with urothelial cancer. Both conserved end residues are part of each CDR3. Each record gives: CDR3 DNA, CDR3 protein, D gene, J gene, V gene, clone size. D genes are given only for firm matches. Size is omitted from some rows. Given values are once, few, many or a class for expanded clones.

TGTGCCAGCAGTTACTCGGGACAGGAAGCCTACGAGCAGTACTTC | CASSYSGQEAYEQYF | TRBD1 | TRBJ2-7 | TRBV6-6 | NA
TGTGCCAGCTCACCTTTTACAGAGAACACTGAAGCTTTCTTT | CASSPFTENTEAFF | NA | TRBJ1-1 | TRBV18 | NA
TGTGCCAGCCGACAGGGGCCCGACACCGGGGAGCTGTTTTTT | CASRQGPDTGELFF | TRBD1 | TRBJ2-2 | TRBV27 | NA
TGTGCCAGCAGCTTGCGGGGACAGGGTCCCTACGAGCAGTACTTC | CASSLRGQGPYEQYF | TRBD1 | TRBJ2-7 | TRBV13 | NA
TGTGCCAGCAGCCCTCGCTCGGGACTAGCGGCGACCTACGAGCAGTACTTC | CASSPRSGLAATYEQYF | TRBD2 | TRBJ2-7 | TRBV7-8 | NA
TGTGCCAGTATTCAGGGGACTGAAGCTTTCTTT | CASIQGTEAFF | NA | TRBJ1-1 | TRBV6-6 | NA
TGTGCCACTGACAGGGCCCCCGGAGAGACCCAGTACTTC | CATDRAPGETQYF | TRBD1 | TRBJ2-5 | TRBV6-4 | once
TGCGCCAGCAGCCTGGGACAGGGAATGAACACTGAAGCTTTCTTT | CASSLGQGMNTEAFF | TRBD1 | TRBJ1-1 | TRBV4-1 | NA
TGTGCCAGTAGTATGGGTTCAGCGGGAGCCTACGAGCAGTACTTC | CASSMGSAGAYEQYF | TRBD2 | TRBJ2-7 | TRBV19 | NA
TGTGCCAGCAGCCCTTCCGGGGGGAGGACAGATACGCAGTATTTT | CASSPSGGRTDTQYF | TRBD2 | TRBJ2-3 | TRBV6-5 | NA
TGTGCCGTCCGGGCTAGCGGAGATTTCGGGGAGCTGTTTTTT | CAVRASGDFGELFF | TRBD2 | TRBJ2-2 | TRBV6-1 | few
TGTGCCAGCTCCCTCGGACAGGGGAACTACGAGCAGTACTTC | CASSLGQGNYEQYF | TRBD1 | TRBJ2-7 | TRBV18 | NA
TGCGCCAGCAGCCAAGTGAGGGATACGCAGTATTTT | CASSQVRDTQYF | NA | TRBJ2-3 | TRBV4-1 | few
TGCAGCGTTCGTAGAGGGAACTACCTCGGAGAGCAGTACTTC | CSVRRGNYLGEQYF | NA | TRBJ2-7 | TRBV29-1 | NA
TGTGCCAGCAGTTCTACTCAGGGGGCGAGGTATGGCTACACCTTC | CASSSTQGARYGYTF | TRBD1 | TRBJ1-2 | TRBV28 | NA
TGCGCCAGCAGCTTGTTAGGGGATCAGCCCCAGCATTTT | CASSLLGDQPQHF | NA | TRBJ1-5 | TRBV5-1 | NA
TGCGCCAGCAGCTTGGCCAAAGAGACCCAGTACTTC | CASSLAKETQYF | NA | TRBJ2-5 | TRBV5-1 | NA
TGTGCCTGGATGGCGGTCTCTGGAAACACCATATATTTT | CAWMAVSGNTIYF | NA | TRBJ1-3 | TRBV30 | once
TGTGCCAGCAGTTTAACCGGGTCGAGGGGCTACACCTTC | CASSLTGSRGYTF | NA | TRBJ1-2 | TRBV28 | NA
TGTGCCAGCAGGACGGGGGTCTCCACCGGGGAGCTGTTTTTT | CASRTGVSTGELFF | NA | TRBJ2-2 | TRBV6-5 | NA
TGTGCCAGCAGCCCGACCAAGAGACAGCCCAATGAGCAGTTCTTC | CASSPTKRQPNEQFF | NA | TRBJ2-1 | TRBV5-4 | NA
TGTGCCAGCAGGCGTGGACTAGCGGCTTACAATGAGCAGTTCTTC | CASRRGLAAYNEQFF | TRBD2 | TRBJ2-1 | TRBV28 | few